Listed below are T cell receptor beta chains from one sample, sequenced in a study of blood T cell repertoires in COVID-19. Sequencing was performed with immunoSEQ multiplex PCR; in TCRdb, only in-frame clones are kept and a portion is missing. The sample lists around 83,000 clones, roughly 89% occurring once. The specimen was peripheral blood. The source of these receptors is a man aged 65 to 85 with active or convalescent COVID-19. Each CDR3 is given with its conserved first and last residue. Each record gives: clone size, V gene, J gene, D gene, CDR3 protein, CDR3 DNA. A D gene is named only where the DNA matches it firmly. Expanded clones are given a class, and other clones once, few, many or no size at all.

clone_size: few; v_call: TRBV19; j_call: TRBJ2-1; d_call: -; cdr3_aa: CASSIDTRGEQFF; cdr3_nt: TGTGCCAGTAGTATAGATACCCGGGGTGAGCAGTTCTTC
clone_size: -; v_call: TRBV7-3; j_call: TRBJ2-1; d_call: TRBD2; cdr3_aa: CASSLTSGTSGRGQFF; cdr3_nt: TGTGCCAGCAGCTTAACGTCAGGGACTAGCGGGAGGGGGCAGTTCTTC
clone_size: -; v_call: TRBV28; j_call: TRBJ1-2; d_call: -; cdr3_aa: CASSPLGGGYYGYTF; cdr3_nt: TGTGCCAGCAGTCCCCTTGGCGGGGGCTACTATGGCTACACCTTC
clone_size: -; v_call: TRBV6-5; j_call: TRBJ1-2; d_call: -; cdr3_aa: CASLPQGPFKGYTF; cdr3_nt: TGTGCCAGCCTCCCCCAGGGGCCATTCAAAGGCTACACCTTC
clone_size: once; v_call: TRBV4-1; j_call: TRBJ1-3; d_call: -; cdr3_aa: CASSQPSWTGSSGNTIYF; cdr3_nt: TGCGCCAGCAGCCAACCTTCCTGGACGGGATCCTCTGGAAACACCATATATTTT
clone_size: -; v_call: TRBV5-1; j_call: TRBJ1-1; d_call: TRBD1; cdr3_aa: CASSETGVTEAFF; cdr3_nt: TGCGCCAGCAGCGAAACAGGGGTCACTGAAGCTTTCTTT
clone_size: -; v_call: TRBV5-4; j_call: TRBJ2-1; d_call: -; cdr3_aa: CASSRPLGGPSYNEQFF; cdr3_nt: TGTGCCAGCAGCCGTCCTTTGGGGGGTCCATCCTACAATGAGCAGTTCTTC
clone_size: -; v_call: TRBV5-1; j_call: TRBJ1-2; d_call: -; cdr3_aa: CASSLEGNYGYTF; cdr3_nt: TGCGCCAGCAGCTTGGAGGGGAACTATGGCTACACCTTC
clone_size: -; v_call: TRBV28; j_call: TRBJ1-2; d_call: TRBD1; cdr3_aa: CASNQGGLDYGYTF; cdr3_nt: TGTGCCAGCAATCAGGGGGGCTTAGACTATGGCTACACCTTC
clone_size: -; v_call: TRBV28; j_call: TRBJ2-7; d_call: -; cdr3_aa: CASSGPAVSYEQYF; cdr3_nt: TGTGCCAGCAGTGGGCCGGCAGTCTCCTACGAGCAGTACTTC
clone_size: -; v_call: TRBV19; j_call: TRBJ2-1; d_call: TRBD2; cdr3_aa: CASSETSHNEQFF; cdr3_nt: TGTGCCAGTAGTGAGACTAGCCATAATGAGCAGTTCTTC
clone_size: -; v_call: TRBV5-6; j_call: TRBJ1-2; d_call: -; cdr3_aa: CASSLGGTHMGGYTF; cdr3_nt: TGTGCCAGCAGCTTGGGCGGGACCCACATGGGTGGCTACACCTTC
clone_size: -; v_call: TRBV2; j_call: TRBJ2-7; d_call: TRBD1; cdr3_aa: CASSGQGGGYEQYF; cdr3_nt: TGTGCCAGCAGCGGACAGGGGGGCGGATACGAGCAGTACTTC
clone_size: -; v_call: TRBV9; j_call: TRBJ2-1; d_call: TRBD2; cdr3_aa: CASSPVAGAYNEQFF; cdr3_nt: TGTGCCAGCAGCCCCGTAGCGGGAGCCTACAATGAGCAGTTCTTC
clone_size: -; v_call: TRBV3-1/TRBV3-2; j_call: TRBJ2-7; d_call: -; cdr3_aa: CASSQTGLEQYF; cdr3_nt: TGTGCCAGCAGCCAAACAGGGCTCGAGCAGTACTTC
clone_size: -; v_call: TRBV5-4; j_call: TRBJ2-3; d_call: TRBD1; cdr3_aa: CASSSFTDRYLDTQYF; cdr3_nt: TGTGCCAGCAGCTCCTTTACGGACAGGTATTTAGATACGCAGTATTTT
clone_size: -; v_call: TRBV18; j_call: TRBJ1-6; d_call: -; cdr3_aa: CASSPRSGVNNSPLHF; cdr3_nt: TGTGCCAGCTCACCACGATCGGGGGTAAATAATTCACCCCTCCACTTT
clone_size: -; v_call: TRBV2; j_call: TRBJ2-2; d_call: TRBD1; cdr3_aa: CASSGDSRTGELFF; cdr3_nt: TGTGCCAGCAGTGGGGACAGTCGAACCGGGGAGCTGTTTTTT
clone_size: -; v_call: TRBV6-4; j_call: TRBJ2-3; d_call: TRBD2; cdr3_aa: CASSEILAGGPDTQYF; cdr3_nt: TGTGCCAGCAGTGAGATACTAGCGGGAGGGCCAGATACGCAGTATTTT
clone_size: once; v_call: TRBV27; j_call: TRBJ2-5; d_call: -; cdr3_aa: CASSRGARETQYF; cdr3_nt: TGTGCCAGCAGTAGAGGAGCGCGGGAGACCCAGTACTTC
clone_size: -; v_call: TRBV4-1; j_call: TRBJ1-5; d_call: TRBD1; cdr3_aa: CASSQGTGARPQHF; cdr3_nt: TGCGCCAGCAGCCAAGGGACAGGGGCCCGGCCCCAGCATTTT
clone_size: -; v_call: TRBV5-8; j_call: TRBJ2-3; d_call: -; cdr3_aa: CASSFRTGTDTQYF; cdr3_nt: TGTGCCAGCAGCTTTCGGACAGGCACAGATACGCAGTATTTT
clone_size: -; v_call: TRBV27; j_call: TRBJ2-7; d_call: -; cdr3_aa: CASSLSQGNVPYEQYF; cdr3_nt: TGTGCCAGCAGTTTATCTCAGGGCAACGTACCCTACGAGCAGTACTTC
clone_size: -; v_call: TRBV6-2/TRBV6-3; j_call: TRBJ2-7; d_call: TRBD2; cdr3_aa: CASSSTTSGNYEQYF; cdr3_nt: TGTGCCAGCAGTTCCACCACTAGCGGGAACTACGAGCAGTACTTC
clone_size: -; v_call: TRBV19; j_call: TRBJ2-5; d_call: -; cdr3_aa: CASSIDTAPRETQYF; cdr3_nt: TGTGCCAGTAGTATAGACACAGCACCTCGAGAGACCCAGTACTTC
clone_size: -; v_call: TRBV24-1; j_call: TRBJ2-5; d_call: TRBD2; cdr3_aa: CATQLLAGEGGTETQYF; cdr3_nt: TGTGCCACCCAACTTCTAGCGGGAGAGGGGGGAACAGAGACCCAGTACTTC